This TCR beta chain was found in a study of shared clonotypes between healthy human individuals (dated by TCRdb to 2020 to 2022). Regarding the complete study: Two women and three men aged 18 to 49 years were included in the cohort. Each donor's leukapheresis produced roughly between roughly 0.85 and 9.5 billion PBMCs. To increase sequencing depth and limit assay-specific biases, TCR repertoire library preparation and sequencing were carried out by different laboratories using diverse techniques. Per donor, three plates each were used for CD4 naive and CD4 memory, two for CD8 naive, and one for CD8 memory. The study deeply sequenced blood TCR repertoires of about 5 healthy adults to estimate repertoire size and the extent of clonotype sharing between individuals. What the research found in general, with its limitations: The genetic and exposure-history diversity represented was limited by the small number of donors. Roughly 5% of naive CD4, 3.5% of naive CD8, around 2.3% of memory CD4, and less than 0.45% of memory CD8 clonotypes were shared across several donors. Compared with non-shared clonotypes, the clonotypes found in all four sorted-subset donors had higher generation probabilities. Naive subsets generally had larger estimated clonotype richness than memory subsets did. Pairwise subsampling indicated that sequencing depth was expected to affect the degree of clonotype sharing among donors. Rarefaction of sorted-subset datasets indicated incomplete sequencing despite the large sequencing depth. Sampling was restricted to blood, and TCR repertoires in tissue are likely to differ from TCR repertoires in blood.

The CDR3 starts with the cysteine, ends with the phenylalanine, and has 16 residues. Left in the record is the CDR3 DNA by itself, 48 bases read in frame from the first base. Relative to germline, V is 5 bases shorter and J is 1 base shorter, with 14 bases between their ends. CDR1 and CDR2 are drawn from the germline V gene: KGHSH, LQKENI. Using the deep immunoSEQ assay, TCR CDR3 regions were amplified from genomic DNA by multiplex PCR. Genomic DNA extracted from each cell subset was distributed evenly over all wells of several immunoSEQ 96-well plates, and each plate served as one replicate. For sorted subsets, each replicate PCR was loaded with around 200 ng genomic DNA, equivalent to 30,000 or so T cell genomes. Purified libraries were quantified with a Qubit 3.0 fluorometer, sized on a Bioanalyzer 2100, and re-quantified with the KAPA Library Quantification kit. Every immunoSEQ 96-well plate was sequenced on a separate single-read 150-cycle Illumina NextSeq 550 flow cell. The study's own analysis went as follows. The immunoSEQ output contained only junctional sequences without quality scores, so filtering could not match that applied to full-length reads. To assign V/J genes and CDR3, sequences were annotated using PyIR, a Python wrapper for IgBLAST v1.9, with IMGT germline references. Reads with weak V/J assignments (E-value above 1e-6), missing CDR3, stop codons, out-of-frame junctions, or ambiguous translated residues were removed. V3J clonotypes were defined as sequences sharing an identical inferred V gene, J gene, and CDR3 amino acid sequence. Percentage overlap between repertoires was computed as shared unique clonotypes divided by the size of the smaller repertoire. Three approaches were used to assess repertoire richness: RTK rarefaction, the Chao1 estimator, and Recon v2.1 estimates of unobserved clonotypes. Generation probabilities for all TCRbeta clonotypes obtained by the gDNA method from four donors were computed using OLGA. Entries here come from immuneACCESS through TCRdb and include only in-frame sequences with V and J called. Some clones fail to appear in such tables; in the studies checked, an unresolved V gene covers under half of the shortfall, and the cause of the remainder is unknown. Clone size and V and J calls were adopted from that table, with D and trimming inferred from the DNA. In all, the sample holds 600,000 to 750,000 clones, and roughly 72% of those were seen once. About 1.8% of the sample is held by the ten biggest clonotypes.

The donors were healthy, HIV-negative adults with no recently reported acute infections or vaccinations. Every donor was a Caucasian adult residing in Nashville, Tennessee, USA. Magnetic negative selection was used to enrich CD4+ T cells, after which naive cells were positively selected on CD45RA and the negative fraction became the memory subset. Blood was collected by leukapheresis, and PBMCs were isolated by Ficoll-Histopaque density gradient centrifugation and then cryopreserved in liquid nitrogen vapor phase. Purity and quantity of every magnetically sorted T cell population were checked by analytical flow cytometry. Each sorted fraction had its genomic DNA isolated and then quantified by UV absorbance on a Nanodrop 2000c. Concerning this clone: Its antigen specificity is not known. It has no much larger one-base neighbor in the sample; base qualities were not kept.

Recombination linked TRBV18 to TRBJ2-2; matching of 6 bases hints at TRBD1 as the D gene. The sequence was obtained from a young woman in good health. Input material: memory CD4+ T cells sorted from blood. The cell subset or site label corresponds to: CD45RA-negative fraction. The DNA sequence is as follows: TGTGCCAGCTCATCTACGCGACAGGAGAACACCGGGGAGCTGTTTTTT. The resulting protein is CASSSTRQENTGELFF.